This T cell receptor beta chain was identified during a study of vaccination and CD4 T cells after COVID-19. Once obtained from cultured CD4+ T cells, the DNA was sequenced using the Oncomine TCR Beta short-read assay. TCRdb called the PCR reads again in MiXCR, with one record for every CDR3 protein. The data show some 10,000 distinct CDR3 sequences, 35% to 50% seen once. CDR3 size: 14 residues. V was trimmed by 5 bases and J by 2 bases, leaving 10 bases between them. CDR1 SGHTS and CDR2 YDEGEE come from the germline V gene. Sample treatment: approximately nine-day PBMC culture with coronavirus spike peptide pools or control peptides (ViraFEST assay). Concerning this clonotype: Antigen unknown.

V gene TRBV5-8 combines with J gene TRBJ2-2; D ambiguous. Sequencing input: CD4+ T cells from blood, cultured in vitro. This TCR derives from a human donor who had recovered from COVID-19. CDR3 DNA sequence: TGTGCCAGCAGATCGACACCTAACACCGGGGAGCTGTTTTTT. As protein: CASRSTPNTGELFF. Full variable domain (rest looked up from reference TRBV5-8 and TRBJ2-2): EAGVTQSPTHLIKTRGQQATLRCSPISGHTSVYWYQQALGLGLQFLLWYDEGEERNRGNFPPRFSGRQFPNYSSELNVNALELEDSALYLCASRSTPNTGELFFGEGSRLTVL.